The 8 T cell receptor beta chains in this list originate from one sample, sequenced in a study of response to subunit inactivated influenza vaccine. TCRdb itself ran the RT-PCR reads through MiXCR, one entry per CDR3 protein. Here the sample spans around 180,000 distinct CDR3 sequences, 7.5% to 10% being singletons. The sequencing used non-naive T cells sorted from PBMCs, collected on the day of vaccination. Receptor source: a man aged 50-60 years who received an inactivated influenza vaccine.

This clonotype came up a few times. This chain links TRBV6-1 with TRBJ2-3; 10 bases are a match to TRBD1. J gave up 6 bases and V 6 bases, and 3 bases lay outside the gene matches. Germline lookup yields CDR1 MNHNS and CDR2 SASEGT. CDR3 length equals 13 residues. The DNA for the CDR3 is TGTGCCAGCAGGACAGGGGGCTTGGATACGCAGTATTTT. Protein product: CASRTGGLDTQYF.

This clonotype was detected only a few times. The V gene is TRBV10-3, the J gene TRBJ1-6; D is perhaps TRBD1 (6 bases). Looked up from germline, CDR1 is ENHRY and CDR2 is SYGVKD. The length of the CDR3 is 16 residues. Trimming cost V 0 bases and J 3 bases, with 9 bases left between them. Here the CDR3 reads CAISESGQSYNSPLHF. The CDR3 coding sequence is TGTGCCATCAGTGAGTCCGGACAGAGCTATAATTCACCCCTCCACTTT.

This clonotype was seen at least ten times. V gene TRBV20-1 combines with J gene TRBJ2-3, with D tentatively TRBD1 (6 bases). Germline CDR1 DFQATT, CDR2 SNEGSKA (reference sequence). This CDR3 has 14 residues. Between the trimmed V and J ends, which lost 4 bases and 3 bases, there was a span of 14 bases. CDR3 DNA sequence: TGCAGTGCTAAAACAGGGTGGATGACAGATACGCAGTATTTT. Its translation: CSAKTGWMTDTQYF.

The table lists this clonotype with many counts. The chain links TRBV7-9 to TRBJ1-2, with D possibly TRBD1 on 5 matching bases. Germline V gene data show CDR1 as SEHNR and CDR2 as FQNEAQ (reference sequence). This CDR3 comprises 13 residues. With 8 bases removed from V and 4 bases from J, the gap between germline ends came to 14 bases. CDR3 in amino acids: CASGRAGTYGYTF. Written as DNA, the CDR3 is TGTGCCAGCGGCCGAGCCGGGACCTATGGCTACACCTTC.

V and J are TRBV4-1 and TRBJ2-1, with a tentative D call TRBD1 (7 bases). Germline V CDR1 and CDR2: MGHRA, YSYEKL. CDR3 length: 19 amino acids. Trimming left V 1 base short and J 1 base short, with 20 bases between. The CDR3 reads CASSQAQGGDSPSYNEQFF. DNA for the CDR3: TGCGCCAGCAGCCAAGCCCAGGGCGGGGACAGTCCATCCTACAATGAGCAGTTCTTC.

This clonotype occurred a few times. CDR3 residues: CASSFVGGSGANVLTF. The CDR3 DNA follows: TGTGCCAGCAGTTTTGTGGGGGGCTCTGGGGCCAACGTCCTGACTTTC. The J gene is TRBJ2-6, the V gene TRBV12-3 or TRBV12-4; possibly TRBD2 for D (6 bases). This CDR3 is built from 16 residues. V lost 3 bases, J lost 0 bases, and 9 bases lay in between.

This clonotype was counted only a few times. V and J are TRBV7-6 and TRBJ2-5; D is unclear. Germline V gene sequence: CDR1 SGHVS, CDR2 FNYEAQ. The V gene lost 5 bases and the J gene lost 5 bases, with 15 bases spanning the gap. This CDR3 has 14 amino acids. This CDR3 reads CASSTRRARETQYF. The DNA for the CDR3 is TGTGCCAGCAGCACCCGAAGGGCTCGGGAGACCCAGTACTTC.

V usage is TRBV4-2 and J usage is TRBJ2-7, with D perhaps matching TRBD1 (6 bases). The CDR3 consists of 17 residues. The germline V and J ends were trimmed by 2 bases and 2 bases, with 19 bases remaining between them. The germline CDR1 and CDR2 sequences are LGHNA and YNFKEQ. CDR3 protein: CASSQKPTGTPPYEQYF. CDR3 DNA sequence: TGTGCCAGCAGCCAAAAACCAACCGGGACACCCCCCTACGAGCAGTACTTC.